The present TCR beta chain was sequenced within a study of T cell responses to AZD1222 COVID-19 vaccine. The V gene's germline CDR1 is SNHLY and CDR2 FYNNEI. Trimming cost V 6 bases and J 2 bases, with 11 bases left between them. The CDR3 totals 13 residues. Findings of the study overall: Clonal diversity was possibly underestimated, and the donors were mostly white British, with more females. No day 14 peak samples; only post-peak repertoires were characterized.

Remarks on this clone: Its antigen is not identified.

The table came from immunoSEQ multiplex PCR; TCRdb's copy has only in-frame clones and leaves some out. This sample has under 150,000 clones, with 82% found just once. Sample: peripheral blood, taken on day 0 of MenACWY control vaccination. The chain joins TRBV2 to TRBJ2-7; weak D call: TRBD1 (5 bases). The clonotype comes from an adult in good health. The CDR3 DNA reads as TGTGCCAGCAGCCGACAGACCACCTACGAGCAGTACTTC. This encodes CASSRQTTYEQYF.